A single sample is the source of the 25 T cell receptor beta chains below, sequenced in a study of T-cell reconstitution after alpha-beta-depleted transplantation in children. Unique molecular identifiers were incorporated into the prepared TCRbeta library. From the PCR reads, TCRdb called clonotypes with MiXCR, one entry per CDR3 protein. The sample holds about 460,000 distinct CDR3 sequences, around 10% seen once. Sequences were derived from PBMCs, mostly from graft donor cells, sampled 180 days after TCRalphabeta/CD19-depleted stem cell transplant. The receptors here all came from a female patient aged 2-15 years who had a stem cell transplant for aplastic anemia, so the T cells may come from the graft donor.

In regard to this clonotype: This may be a read error, as it is one base from a much larger clone. This chain uses TRBV6-1 with TRBJ2-7; D is unresolved. Trimming removed 6 bases at V and 3 bases at J, with 3 bases between. Germline V CDR1 and CDR2: MNHNS, SASEGT. The CDR3 spans 10 residues. CDR3 DNA sequence: TGTGCCAGCAGCGTCTACGAGCAGTACTTC. Translation: CASSVYEQYF.

Written as DNA, the CDR3 is TGCGCCAGCAGCCAAGAGGGCTATGGCAGGAGGGGCAAAGTCGAGCAGTACGTC. Its translation: CASSQEGYGRRGKVEQYV. The rearrangement uses TRBV4-1 and TRBJ2-7, with a tentative D call TRBD2 (6 bases). Germline CDR1 and CDR2: MGHRA and YSYEKL. The CDR3 contains 18 residues. V shed 0 bases and J shed 6 bases, with 24 bases lying between them.

The table lists this clonotype with a few counts. The CDR3 is CASSPQVGARGNQPQHF. The CDR3 DNA sequence: TGTGCCAGCTCACCACAGGTGGGGGCGCGGGGCAATCAGCCCCAGCATTTT. The J gene is TRBJ1-5, the V gene TRBV18; the D gene is possibly TRBD1 (6 bases). Per the germline V gene, CDR1 is KGHSH and CDR2 is LQKENI. The CDR3 contains 17 residues. Trimming left V 1 base short and J 2 bases short, with 15 bases between. Complete variable domain (other parts from reference TRBV18 and TRBJ1-5): NAGVMQNPRHLVRRRGQEARLRCSPMKGHSHVYWYRQLPEEGLKFMVYLQKENIIDESGMPKERFSAEFPKEGPSILRIQQVVRGDSAAYFCASSPQVGARGNQPQHFGDGTRLSIL.

The gene calls are TRBV9 and TRBJ2-5, with 14 bases matching TRBD2. CDR1 SGDLS and CDR2 YYNGEE come from the germline V gene. Germline trimming cut 3 bases from V and 5 bases from J; bases unmatched to any gene: 18. There are 20 residues in the CDR3. CDR3 sequence reads: CASSDKGLAGGPPRYETQYF. CDR3 DNA: TGTGCCAGCAGCGATAAAGGACTAGCGGGAGGCCCCCCCCGGTATGAGACCCAGTACTTC.

This clonotype was picked up one time. This chain joins TRBV18 and TRBJ2-7, with TRBD2 as a possible D gene (5 bases). CDR3 length equals 15 residues. Germline V gene lookup returns CDR1 KGHSH and CDR2 LQKENI. Trimming removed 3 bases from V and 3 bases from J, with 15 bases in between. The CDR3 DNA reads as TGTGCCAGCTCACCCCAGAGAGGGCGTAGCTACGAGCAGTACTTC. This translates into CASSPQRGRSYEQYF. The complete variable domain, with remaining parts taken from reference TRBV18 and TRBJ2-7, reads NAGVMQNPRHLVRRRGQEARLRCSPMKGHSHVYWYRQLPEEGLKFMVYLQKENIIDESGMPKERFSAEFPKEGPSILRIQQVVRGDSAAYFCASSPQRGRSYEQYFGPGTRLTVT.

This clonotype was seen a handful of times. The genes are TRBV7-9 and TRBJ2-7; tentative D call: TRBD1 (6 bases). Deletions cut 1 base from V and 4 bases from J, with 14 bases between. In germline, CDR1 is SEHNR, CDR2 FQNEAQ (reference sequence). The CDR3 length is 15 residues. The CDR3 here is CASSLGPGDLYEQYF. The CDR3 nucleotides read TGTGCCAGCAGCTTAGGACCAGGGGATTTATACGAGCAGTACTTC.

The rearrangement links TRBV11-3 to TRBJ2-3, with D possibly matching TRBD1 (6 bases). Trimming removed 5 bases at V and 3 bases at J, with 18 bases between. The CDR3 totals 16 residues. Per germline, CDR1 SGHNT and CDR2 YENEEA. CDR3 protein: CASSVRTGQQTDTQYF. DNA for the CDR3: TGTGCCAGCAGCGTCCGAACAGGGCAGCAGACAGATACGCAGTATTTT.

This clonotype showed up just a few times. This chain links TRBV6-6 with TRBJ2-7; D remains unclear. The CDR3 sequence is 11 residues long. Trimming pared 7 bases from V and 3 bases from J, leaving 7 bases between. Germline loops: CDR1 MNHNY, CDR2 SVGAGI (reference sequence). CDR3 nucleotide sequence: TGTGCCAGCAAGACCTTCTACGAGCAGTACGTC. Amino acid sequence: CASKTFYEQYV.

V and J are TRBV10-1 and TRBJ2-1; maybe TRBD2 (6 bases). This CDR3 region has 13 residues. Germline CDR1 is WNHNN and CDR2 is SYGVQD (reference sequence). Deletions cut 7 bases from V and 4 bases from J, with 11 bases between. The CDR3 sequence: CASKASEYNEQFF. CDR3 nucleotide sequence: TGCGCCAGCAAGGCTAGCGAGTACAATGAGCAGTTCTTC.

This clonotype was detected a few times. This sequence joins TRBV28 and TRBJ1-6, with D perhaps TRBD1 (5 bases). Trimming removed 4 bases from V and 4 bases from J, with 11 bases in between. Per the germline V gene, CDR1 is MDHEN and CDR2 is SYDVKM. CDR3 length: 15 residues. CDR3 sequence (DNA): TGTGCCAGCAGTTGGGGGGGGTTGTATAATTCACCCCTCCACTTT. It codes for CASSWGGLYNSPLHF.

A few counts support this clonotype. The chain employs TRBV9 and TRBJ2-5; D is perhaps TRBD2 (6 bases). The CDR3 is 16 amino acids. The ends were cut back, 4 bases at V and 2 bases at J, with 18 bases in the middle. Germline V lookup: CDR1 SGDLS, CDR2 YYNGEE. The CDR3 nucleotides read TGTGCCAGCAGCCCCCCTGTGGGAGGTCGGCAAGAGACCCAGTACTTC. Translated: CASSPPVGGRQETQYF.

This clonotype came up many times. V gene TRBV2 combines with J gene TRBJ2-5, with 11 nucleotides matching TRBD2. V was pared by 4 bases and J by 4 bases, with 8 bases of the junction left unmatched. The CDR3 has 16 amino acids. CDR1 and CDR2 from the germline V gene are SNHLY and FYNNEI. CDR3 loop: CASSGGTSGIGETQYF. The CDR3 region has the DNA TGTGCCAGCAGTGGAGGGACTAGCGGAATCGGAGAGACCCAGTACTTC.

The chain couples TRBV25-1 to TRBJ2-2; 12 nucleotides align to TRBD2. CDR1 and CDR2 (germline): MGHDK, SYGVNS. Trimming took 5 bases from V and 1 from J; bases not matched to a gene: 8. The CDR3 runs to 18 residues. CDR3 coding DNA: TGTGCCAGCAGTCCCCGACTAGCGGGAGTACTGAACACCGGGGAGCTGTTTTTT. It codes for CASSPRLAGVLNTGELFF.

This clonotype turned up a few times. This chain links TRBV2 with TRBJ1-1; TRBD1 is a possible D gene (5 bases). Germline V gene sequence: CDR1 SNHLY, CDR2 FYNNEI. The CDR3 has 11 residues. V lost 3 bases, J lost 11 bases, and 10 bases lay in between. The DNA for the CDR3 is TGTGCCAGCAGTGAGGGGGGTACGGCTTTCTTT. Translating it yields CASSEGGTAFF.

This clonotype showed up just a few times. The V gene is TRBV20-1, the J gene TRBJ2-5, with 9 bases lining up with TRBD1. CDR3 length: 14 amino acids. Germline trimming cut 0 bases from V and 2 bases from J; bases unmatched to any gene: 1. Germline CDR1 reads DFQATT; CDR2 reads SNEGSKA (reference sequence). CDR3 bases: TGCAGTGCTAGAGATGGGACAGGGCAAGAGACCCAGTACTTC. Residues: CSARDGTGQETQYF.

This clonotype showed up many times. V and J are TRBV28 and TRBJ1-1; 10 nucleotides align to TRBD1. The germline V gene has CDR1 MDHEN and CDR2 SYDVKM. There are 17 residues in the CDR3. V was pared by 3 bases and J by 1 base, with 8 bases of the junction left unmatched. DNA for the CDR3: TGTGCCAGCAGTTTCTCCCCGACAGGGGGCGGGAACACTGAAGCTTTCTTT. This sequence encodes CASSFSPTGGGNTEAFF.

The sample holds a few counts of this clonotype. The V call is TRBV12-3 or TRBV12-4, the J call TRBJ2-1; the match to TRBD2 covers 9 bases. The CDR3 covers 16 residues. V lost 3 bases, J lost 6 bases, and 9 bases stayed unmatched. The CDR3 bases are TGTGCCAGCAGTTTGTATGGCGGGAGGGCGCCCAATGAGCAGTTCTTC. Protein product: CASSLYGGRAPNEQFF.

This chain connects TRBV7-2 to TRBJ1-6; 9 nucleotides agree with TRBD1. Per germline, CDR1 SGHTA and CDR2 FQGNSA. CDR3 size: 15 residues. The J segment lost 7 bases and the V segment lost 5 bases, leaving 6 bases of the junction unmatched. The DNA of the CDR3 is TGTGCCAGCAGCCAAGGGGACAGGGAAAATTCACCCCTCCACTTT. Its translation: CASSQGDRENSPLHF.

The chain is built from TRBV7-2 and TRBJ1-3; weak D call: TRBD1 (6 bases). V lost 5 bases to trimming and J lost 0 bases, with 8 bases between them. This CDR3 contains 14 residues. Germline values: CDR1 SGHTA, CDR2 FQGNSA. The CDR3 nucleotides are TGTGCCAGCAGCCAGACAGGCTCTGGAAACACCATATATTTT. This gives the protein CASSQTGSGNTIYF.

The V gene is TRBV7-9, the J gene TRBJ2-1; TRBD1 or TRBD2 may be the D gene (6 bases each). V was cut by 1 base and J by 9 bases, with 22 bases left in between. The germline V gene has CDR1 SEHNR and CDR2 FQNEAQ (reference sequence). The CDR3 totals 17 residues. The CDR3 DNA reads as TGTGCCAGCAGCTTAGTTTGGGGGGCCCTCCAGAATGGTGAGCAGTTCTTC. This gives the protein CASSLVWGALQNGEQFF.

V and J are TRBV7-2 and TRBJ2-3, with 12 bases that match TRBD2. From germline, CDR1 is SGHTA and CDR2 FQGNSA. CDR3 size: 17 residues. The trim removed 0 bases at V and 14 bases at J, leaving 15 bases unmatched. The CDR3 DNA reads TGTGCCAGCAGCTTAGCTCCCCGGACTAGCGGGACCGTGCTTTCGTATTTT. Translating it yields CASSLAPRTSGTVLSYF.

This clonotype was counted only a few times. The gene calls are TRBV7-9 and TRBJ2-2, with D possibly matching TRBD2 (5 bases). The germline CDR1 and CDR2 sequences are SEHNR and FQNEAQ (reference sequence). The CDR3 contains 16 residues. V dropped 2 bases and J dropped 1 base, with 11 bases sitting between them. The CDR3 sequence is CASSLRPGENTGELFF. The CDR3 DNA reads TGTGCCAGCAGCTTAAGGCCCGGGGAGAACACCGGGGAGCTGTTTTTT.

This clonotype has a handful of counts. The V and J genes are TRBV9 and TRBJ2-5; 9 bases match TRBD1. There are 15 residues in the CDR3. Trimming took 3 bases from V and 2 from J; bases not matched to a gene: 5. Germline loops: CDR1 SGDLS, CDR2 YYNGEE. The DNA of the CDR3 is TGTGCCAGCAGCGCCGGGACAGGGAGGCAAGAGACCCAGTACTTC. Its translation: CASSAGTGRQETQYF.

The chain combines TRBV5-4 with TRBJ2-1; D is undetermined. Germline CDR1 is SGHNT and CDR2 is YYREEE (reference sequence). This CDR3 has 14 amino acids. Trimming pared 5 bases from V and 4 bases from J, leaving 13 bases between. The CDR3 DNA reads as TGTGCCAGCAGGAGGCCGGAAACTTACAATGAGCAGTTCTTC. Amino acid sequence: CASRRPETYNEQFF.

The chain links TRBV7-2 to TRBJ2-7, with no clear D. Germline lookup yields CDR1 SGHTA and CDR2 FQGNSA. The CDR3 consists of 15 residues. V dropped 0 bases and J dropped 4 bases, with 13 bases sitting between them. CDR3 protein: CASSLAPGLQYEQYV. The CDR3 DNA follows: TGTGCCAGCAGCTTAGCGCCAGGCCTCCAATACGAGCAGTACGTC.